This entry is about one TCR beta chain. Generated by immunoSEQ multiplex PCR, the TCRdb table keeps only in-frame clones and is missing some. Of roughly 71,000 clones listed, approximately 86% were seen once; the top ten hold around 3%. Time point meaning: baseline, week 1 (first vaccination visit). Treatment in this sample: pre-vaccination baseline after standard-of-care therapy. This specimen comes from a study of a mutant IDH1 vaccine in newly diagnosed glioma. Germline CDR1 LNHDA, CDR2 SQIVND (reference sequence). With V trimmed by 4 bases and J by 7 bases, 10 bases remained unmatched. This CDR3 region has 17 residues.

This sequence joins TRBV19 and TRBJ2-2; 12 bases match TRBD2. The sequence derives from a man between 25 and 39 years old with glioma. The starting material was PBMCs, obtained from a glioma patient treated with radiotherapy, temozolomide or both. The CDR3 loop reads CASSRIRLAGGSGELFF. CDR3 DNA: TGTGCCAGTAGTAGAATACGTCTAGCGGGGGGGAGCGGGGAGCTGTTTTTT.